This TCR beta chain originates from a study of T cell clones after liver transplantation. Background on the study: Graft-donor-reactive sequences were compared with third-party-reactive TCRbeta sequences from pre-transplant mixed lymphocyte reactions.

Only in-frame clones appear in the TCRdb table, and some are missing; sequencing was by immunoSEQ multiplex PCR. The data contain about 6,100 clones, roughly 85% of them seen just once; the ten biggest clones take up 37%. Points from the study as a whole: The donor-reactive repertoire was only partly measurable in a couple of subjects, lacking donor cells. A significant post-transplant drop in circulating graft-donor-reactive CD4 TCRbeta sequences occurred in most of the 8 subjects.

A word on this clone: Its specificity is not known.

V lost 5 bases, J lost 7 bases, and 8 bases stayed unmatched. Germline CDR1 reads SEHNR; CDR2 reads FQNEAQ (reference sequence). The CDR3 runs to 15 residues. The source was CD8+ T cells from blood, collected 24 months after liver transplant. This TCR was recovered from a human patient who received a liver transplant. The graft donor may have contributed some T cells. The chain couples TRBV7-9 to TRBJ2-4; the match to TRBD1 covers 10 bases. The CDR3 protein is CASSPAEGQGNIQYF. CDR3 bases: TGTGCCAGCAGCCCCGCGGAGGGACAGGGGAACATTCAGTACTTC.